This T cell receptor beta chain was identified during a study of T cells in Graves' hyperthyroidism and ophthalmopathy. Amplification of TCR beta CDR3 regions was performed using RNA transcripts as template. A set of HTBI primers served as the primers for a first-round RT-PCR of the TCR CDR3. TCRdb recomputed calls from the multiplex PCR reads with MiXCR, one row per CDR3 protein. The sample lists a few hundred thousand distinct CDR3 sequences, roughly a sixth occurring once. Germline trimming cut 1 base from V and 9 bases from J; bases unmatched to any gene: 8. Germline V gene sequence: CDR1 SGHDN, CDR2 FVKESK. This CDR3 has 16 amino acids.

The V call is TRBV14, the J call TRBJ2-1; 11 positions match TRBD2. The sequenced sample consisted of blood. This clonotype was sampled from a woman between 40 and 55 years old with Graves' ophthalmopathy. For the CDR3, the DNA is TGTGCCAGCAGCCAAGTTATGCCTAGCGGGGGGCTTGAGCAGTTCTTC. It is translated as CASSQVMPSGGLEQFF. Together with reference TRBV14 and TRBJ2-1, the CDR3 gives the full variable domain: EAGVTQFPSHSVIEKGQTVTLRCDPISGHDNLYWYRRVMGKEIKFLLHFVKESKQDESGMPNNRFLAERTGGTYSTLKVQPAELEDSGVYFCASSQVMPSGGLEQFFGPGTRLTVL.